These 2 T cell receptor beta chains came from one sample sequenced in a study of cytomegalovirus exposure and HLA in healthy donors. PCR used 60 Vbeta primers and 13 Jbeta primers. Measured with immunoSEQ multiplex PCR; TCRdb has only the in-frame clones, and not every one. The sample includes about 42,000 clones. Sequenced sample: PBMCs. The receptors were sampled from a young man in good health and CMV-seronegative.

DNA for the CDR3: TGCGCCAGCTGTCAGGTGGGGCGGACTAATGAAAAACTGTTTTTT. This codes for CASCQVGRTNEKLFF. J is TRBJ1-4 and V is TRBV5-1; TRBD1 might be the D (5 bases). The CDR3 spans 15 residues. Germline V gene lookup returns CDR1 SGHRS and CDR2 YFSETQ. V was clipped by 7 bases and J by 2 bases, with 15 bases between them.

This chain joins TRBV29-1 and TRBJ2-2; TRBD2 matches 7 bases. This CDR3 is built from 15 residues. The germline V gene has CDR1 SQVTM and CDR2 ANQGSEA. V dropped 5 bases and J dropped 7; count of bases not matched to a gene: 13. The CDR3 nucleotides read TGCAGCGTTCCCCCGGGACTAACATGGGGCGGGGAGCTGTTTTTT. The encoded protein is CSVPPGLTWGGELFF.